This section outlines one TCR beta chain sequence together with its context. No antigen is known for it. Blood CD4+ CD25-low CD127-high conventional T cells supplied the genomic DNA template. This record comes from a study of regulatory and conventional T cells in RAG deficiency. Study-wide points: Sorted Omenn CD25-high CD127-low cells may not be bona fide Tregs.

This CDR3 contains 16 residues. Germline V lookup: CDR1 SGDLS, CDR2 YYNGEE. Losses at the gene ends were 3 bases for V and 4 bases for J; bases not matched to a gene: 10. Libraries were prepared by immunoSEQ multiplex PCR; TCRdb keeps only in-frame clonotypes and omits some of them. This table holds tens of thousands of clones, 95% to 96% found once. The sample was also linked to a second study, of regulatory T cells. That work contributes: Amplification used 52 TRBV primers and 13 TRBJ primers. Regulatory T cells showed the strongest V-J pair restriction and V/J gene skewing among patient repertoires.

This rearrangement joins TRBV9 to TRBJ1-3, with 7 bases aligning to TRBD1. Sequencing input: CD25- CD4+ T cells sorted from blood. This TCR came from a human donor in good health. CDR3 protein: CASSGAHGTAGNTIYF. CDR3 DNA sequence: TGTGCCAGCAGCGGAGCGCACGGGACAGCAGGAAACACCATATATTTT.